These 14 T cell receptor beta chains were sequenced from one sample in a study of T-cell memory formation after mild COVID-19. TCRdb ran MiXCR on the 5' RACE reads and lists one entry per CDR3 protein. Of about 560,000 distinct CDR3 sequences detected, 15% to 20% appear once; the ten largest clones hold roughly 7.8%. What was sequenced was PBMCs or a T cell subset sorted from them (not recorded which). The receptor source for this set is an adult woman who had mild COVID-19 (a few samples of this study predate the infection). Cell type and time point are not known.

This chain links TRBV6-6 with TRBJ1-2; tentative D call: TRBD1 (5 bases). Trimming took off 4 bases at V and 7 bases at J, with 19 bases between the two ends. The germline V gene has CDR1 MNHNY and CDR2 SVGAGI (reference sequence). The CDR3 is made up of 15 amino acids. The CDR3 DNA follows: TGTGCCAGCAGTTTCGACGGGACCCCCTTAGGTGGCTACACCTTC. It encodes CASSFDGTPLGGYTF.

This rearrangement joins TRBV4-1 to TRBJ2-1; 10 bases match TRBD2. The germline CDR1 and CDR2 sequences are MGHRA and YSYEKL. V lost 0 bases to trimming and J lost 7 bases; unmatched junction nucleotides: 9. The CDR3 is 17 residues long. In DNA, the CDR3 is TGCGCCAGCAGCCAAGATGACCAGCGGGGGGGCCCGAATGAGCAGTTCTTC. Amino acids: CASSQDDQRGGPNEQFF.

This clonotype was found a few times. The chain is built from TRBV4-1 and TRBJ2-7; 7 nucleotides agree with TRBD1. V trimming: 5 bases; J trimming: 2 bases; junction bases outside the gene matches: 3. Per germline, CDR1 MGHRA and CDR2 YSYEKL. This CDR3 contains 13 residues. CDR3 region: CASSKTGTYEQYF. CDR3 in DNA: TGCGCCAGCAGCAAGACAGGGACCTACGAGCAGTACTTC.

The chain recombines TRBV30 with TRBJ2-7, with TRBD1 matching over 7 bases. Per the germline V gene, CDR1 is GTSNPN and CDR2 is SVGIG (reference sequence). V was pared by 5 bases and J by 1 base, with 5 bases of the junction left unmatched. The CDR3 is made up of 13 amino acids. The CDR3 sequence is CAWAQGVSYEQYF. CDR3 sequence (DNA): TGTGCCTGGGCCCAGGGGGTTTCCTACGAGCAGTACTTC. Based on the CDR3 plus reference TRBV30 and TRBJ2-7, the full variable domain is SQTIHQWPATLVQPVGSPLSLECTVEGTSNPNLYWYRQAAGRGLQLLFYSVGIGQISSEVPQNLSASRPQDRQFILSSKKLLLSDSGFYLCAWAQGVSYEQYFGPGTRLTVT.

The chain joins TRBV3-1 to TRBJ2-2; no clear D. The CDR3 extends over 16 amino acids. CDR1 is LGHDT, CDR2 YNNKEL, per germline (reference sequence). V was shortened by 0 bases and J by 1 base, with 9 bases between the two germline ends. The CDR3 here is CASSQELRRNTGELFF. The CDR3 DNA follows: TGTGCCAGCAGCCAAGAGTTAAGGCGGAACACCGGGGAGCTGTTTTTT.

This clonotype has more than one count but fewer than ten. The chain employs TRBV6-6 and TRBJ2-7, with D tentatively TRBD1 (6 bases). V was clipped by 8 bases and J by 5 bases, with 16 bases between them. The length of the CDR3 is 13 residues. CDR1 and CDR2 from the germline V gene are MNHNY and SVGAGI (reference sequence). CDR3: CASRPGGVDEQYF. Here the CDR3 DNA reads TGTGCCAGCCGACCTGGGGGCGTCGACGAGCAGTACTTC.

V is TRBV30 and J is TRBJ1-2; D call uncertain. Germline V CDR1 and CDR2: GTSNPN, SVGIG (reference sequence). V dropped 7 bases and J dropped 2 bases, with 11 bases sitting between them. CDR3 length: 12 amino acids. CDR3 in DNA: TGTGCCTCCCCGGAGGCGAACTATGGCTACACCTTC. Translating it yields CASPEANYGYTF.

This clonotype has ten or more counts. This chain joins TRBV15 and TRBJ2-3, with 11 bases aligning to TRBD2. J was trimmed by 1 base and V by 1 base; bases with no gene match: 7. This CDR3 comprises 18 residues. The germline CDR1 and CDR2 sequences are LNHNV and YYDKDF (reference sequence). CDR3 in amino acids: CATSRVRLAGRGTDTQYF. In DNA form, the CDR3 reads TGTGCCACCAGCAGAGTACGACTAGCGGGGCGGGGCACAGATACGCAGTATTTT.

This clonotype has just one count. The genes are TRBV27 and TRBJ2-2; D not certain. Germline V lookup: CDR1 MNHEY, CDR2 SMNVEV (reference sequence). The ends were cut back, 2 bases at V and 4 bases at J, with 8 bases in the middle. The CDR3 is made up of 14 amino acids. Here the CDR3 DNA reads TGTGCCAGCAGTTTACTGGCGGCCACCGGGGAGCTGTTTTTT. Its protein is CASSLLAATGELFF.

This clonotype showed up just a few times. The chain employs TRBV7-9 and TRBJ1-1; the D is unclear. Germline V gene lookup returns CDR1 SEHNR and CDR2 FQNEAQ (reference sequence). The CDR3 runs to 15 residues. Trimming left V 4 bases short and J 2 bases short, with 14 bases between. As DNA, the CDR3 is TGTGCCAGCAGCTCCCAGCTAACATTCAACACTGAAGCTTTCTTT. Translation gives CASSSQLTFNTEAFF.

This clonotype has more than one count but fewer than ten. The rearrangement joins TRBV12-5 to TRBJ1-1; D not resolved. The CDR3 is 14 amino acids. V shed 8 bases and J shed 4 bases, with 17 bases lying between them. The germline V gene encodes CDR1 LGHNT and CDR2 FRNRAP. CDR3 nucleotide sequence: TGTGCTAGTTCCTACCAGGACGAGGGCACTGAAGCTTTCTTT. Translating gives CASSYQDEGTEAFF.

J is TRBJ2-3 and V is TRBV7-6, with 14 bases that match TRBD2. The CDR3 runs 16 residues. The V and J ends lost 0 bases and 10 bases, in that order; junction bases with no gene match: 6. CDR1 and CDR2 from the germline V gene are SGHVS and FNYEAQ. Here the CDR3 DNA reads TGTGCCAGCAGCTTAGCTGGGACTAGCGGGGGTTTGGCGCAGTATTTT. Translating it yields CASSLAGTSGGLAQYF.

This chain uses TRBV28 with TRBJ1-1; 7 bases match TRBD1. Germline V CDR1 and CDR2: MDHEN, SYDVKM. The CDR3 loop spans 13 amino acids. V trimming: 9 bases; J trimming: 3 bases; junction bases outside the gene matches: 7. DNA for the CDR3: TGTGCCAGTATTCAGGGGGGGGACACTGAAGCTTTCTTT. This sequence encodes CASIQGGDTEAFF.

As regards this clonotype: A much bigger clone sits one base away, suggesting this may be a read error. The V call is TRBV6-5, the J call TRBJ2-2, with 12 bases fitting TRBD1. Germline V gene data show CDR1 as MNHEY and CDR2 as SVGAGI. CDR3 length: 16 amino acids. CDR3 DNA sequence: TGTGCCAGCACCGGGACAGGGGGCTTGAACACCGGGGAGCTGTATTTT. Its translation is CASTGTGGLNTGELYF.